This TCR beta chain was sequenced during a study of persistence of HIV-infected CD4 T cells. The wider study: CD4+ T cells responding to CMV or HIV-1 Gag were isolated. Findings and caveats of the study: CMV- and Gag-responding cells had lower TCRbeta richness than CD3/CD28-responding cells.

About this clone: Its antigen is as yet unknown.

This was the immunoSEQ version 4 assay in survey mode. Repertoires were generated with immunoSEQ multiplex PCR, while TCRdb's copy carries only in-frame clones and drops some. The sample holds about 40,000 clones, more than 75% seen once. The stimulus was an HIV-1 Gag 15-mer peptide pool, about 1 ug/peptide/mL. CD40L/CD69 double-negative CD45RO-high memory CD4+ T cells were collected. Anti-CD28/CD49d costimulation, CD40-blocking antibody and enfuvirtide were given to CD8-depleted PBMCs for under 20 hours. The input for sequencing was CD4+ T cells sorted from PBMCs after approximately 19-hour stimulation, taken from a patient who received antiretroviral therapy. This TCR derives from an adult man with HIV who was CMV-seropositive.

The CDR3: CASNSGGPYEQYF. The DNA of the CDR3 is TGCGCCAGCAACTCAGGAGGGCCCTACGAGCAGTACTTC. This chain uses TRBV5-1 with TRBJ2-7; weak D call: TRBD2 (6 bases). Germline lookup yields CDR1 SGHRS and CDR2 YFSETQ. V was pared by 6 bases and J by 2 bases, with 12 bases between. The CDR3 runs to 13 residues. The complete variable domain, with remaining parts taken from reference TRBV5-1 and TRBJ2-7, reads KAGVTQTPRYLIKTRGQQVTLSCSPISGHRSVSWYQQTPGQGLQFLFEYFSETQRNKGNFPGRFSGRQFSNSRSEMNVSTLELGDSALYLCASNSGGPYEQYFGPGTRLTVT.